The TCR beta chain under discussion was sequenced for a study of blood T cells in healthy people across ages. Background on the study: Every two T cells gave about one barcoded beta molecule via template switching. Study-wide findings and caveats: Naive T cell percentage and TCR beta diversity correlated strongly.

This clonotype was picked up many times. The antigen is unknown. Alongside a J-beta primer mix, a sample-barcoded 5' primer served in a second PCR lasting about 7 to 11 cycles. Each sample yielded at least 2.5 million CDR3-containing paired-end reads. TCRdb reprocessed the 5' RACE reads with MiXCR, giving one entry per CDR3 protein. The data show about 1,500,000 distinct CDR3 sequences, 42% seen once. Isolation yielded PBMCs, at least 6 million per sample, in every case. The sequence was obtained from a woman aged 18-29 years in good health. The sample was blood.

This chain's CDR3 is CASSPSSGDYYEQYF. CDR3 DNA: TGTGCCAGTAGTCCGTCGAGCGGGGATTATTACGAGCAGTACTTC. V gene TRBV19 combines with J gene TRBJ2-7; 7 bases line up with TRBD2. Germline V gene sequence: CDR1 LNHDA, CDR2 SQIVND (reference sequence). There are 15 residues in the CDR3. Trimming removed 5 bases from V and 4 bases from J; junction bases left unmatched: 11.